A selection of T cell receptor beta chains follows, all from one sample in a study of blood T cell repertoires in COVID-19. The protocol was immunoSEQ multiplex PCR, while the TCRdb copy is restricted to in-frame clones and leaves out a portion. The sample consists of about 48,000 clones, approximately 87% of them appearing once. The source material was peripheral blood. These receptors were obtained from an older woman with acute or convalescent COVID-19. Each CDR3 is given with its conserved first and last residue. A D gene is named only where the DNA matches it firmly. The size entry is marked missing in some rows and otherwise reads once, few, many or a size class.

v_call	d_call	clone_size	j_call	cdr3_nt	cdr3_aa
TRBV4-2	TRBD2	-	TRBJ2-1	TGTGCCAGCAGCCAAGATCATCCAGGGACTAGCGGGAGAAGCGATGAGCAGTTCTTC	CASSQDHPGTSGRSDEQFF
TRBV29-1	TRBD2	-	TRBJ2-7	TGCAGCATCTTAGCGGGAGCTGGTTACGAGCAGTACTTC	CSILAGAGYEQYF
TRBV10-3	TRBD1	-	TRBJ2-5	TGTGCCATCAGTGAAATGGACAGGGGTGGAGAGACCCAGTACTTC	CAISEMDRGGETQYF
TRBV30	-	-	TRBJ1-1	TGTGCCTGGAGTAGGAGTTCCCAAGGAGCTTTCTTT	CAWSRSSQGAFF
TRBV6-1	-	-	TRBJ1-2	TGTGCCAGCAGTGACAGAAGGGGAAACTATGGCTACACCTTC	CASSDRRGNYGYTF
TRBV28	-	-	TRBJ1-1	TGTGCCAGCAGTTCCCCCAGGGATGAAGCTTTCTTT	CASSSPRDEAFF
TRBV12-5	-	-	TRBJ1-1	TGTGCTAGTGGTTTGTTACAGGGTACCACTGAAGCTTTCTTT	CASGLLQGTTEAFF
TRBV2	-	-	TRBJ1-5	TGTGCCAGCATGTACAGAAATGATCAGCCCCAGCATTTT	CASMYRNDQPQHF
TRBV6-2/TRBV6-3	-	-	TRBJ2-7	TGTGCCAGCAGTCCCGGAGGTCAGACTGCTAAGCAGTACTTC	CASSPGGQTAKQYF
TRBV12-3/TRBV12-4	TRBD1	once	TRBJ1-1	TGTGCCAGCAGTTTAGTCAGGGGGCAAGTAGCTTTCTTT	CASSLVRGQVAFF
TRBV6-4	TRBD2	-	TRBJ2-1	TGTGCCAGCAGTGCCGGACTAGCGGGATTTAGTGAGCAGTTCTTC	CASSAGLAGFSEQFF
TRBV5-6	-	-	TRBJ2-7	TGTGCCAGCAGTTACAACCTACAGGGGACTAGACTTAACGAGCAGTACTTC	CASSYNLQGTRLNEQYF
TRBV7-9	TRBD1	-	TRBJ1-2	TGTGCCAGCAGCTTAGGACGAAGGGGGCCCTATGGCTACACCTTC	CASSLGRRGPYGYTF
TRBV2	-	few	TRBJ1-1	TGTGCCAGCAGGGCCGGAGGGTCCGGCGCCCTGAGGACTGAAGCTTTCTTT	CASRAGGSGALRTEAFF
TRBV7-6	-	-	TRBJ2-6	TGTGCCAGCAGCCGCCCGCGCGCAGGGGACGCTGGGGCCAACGTCCTGACTTTC	CASSRPRAGDAGANVLTF
TRBV28	-	-	TRBJ1-2	TGTGCCAGCAGTTTAAGTGTAGGGGGAAATGGCTACACCTTC	CASSLSVGGNGYTF
TRBV6-6	TRBD1	-	TRBJ1-6	TGTGCCAGCAGGGGACCGGGACAGGGAAATTCACCCCTCCACTTT	CASRGPGQGNSPLHF
TRBV24-1	-	-	TRBJ1-1	TGTGCCACCCACTTGGGAGGCACTGAAGCTTTCTTT	CATHLGGTEAFF
TRBV13	-	once	TRBJ2-1	TGTGCCAGCAGCTTAACCGGGACTTTGATGGGTGAGCAGTTCTTC	CASSLTGTLMGEQFF
TRBV25-1	-	-	TRBJ1-1	TGTGCCAGCAGATTAAACACTGAAGCTTTCTTT	CASRLNTEAFF
TRBV7-8	-	-	TRBJ2-1	TGTGCCAGCAGGCCCACCCGGACTCGTAACAATGAGCAGTTCTTC	CASRPTRTRNNEQFF
TRBV11-2	-	-	TRBJ2-1	TGTGCCAGCAGCACCGAACTGTACAATGAGCAGTTCTTC	CASSTELYNEQFF
TRBV6-2/TRBV6-3	TRBD2	-	TRBJ2-5	TGTGCCAGCAGTTACGGGGCGGGAGGCCTCCCCAGGACCCAGTACTTC	CASSYGAGGLPRTQYF